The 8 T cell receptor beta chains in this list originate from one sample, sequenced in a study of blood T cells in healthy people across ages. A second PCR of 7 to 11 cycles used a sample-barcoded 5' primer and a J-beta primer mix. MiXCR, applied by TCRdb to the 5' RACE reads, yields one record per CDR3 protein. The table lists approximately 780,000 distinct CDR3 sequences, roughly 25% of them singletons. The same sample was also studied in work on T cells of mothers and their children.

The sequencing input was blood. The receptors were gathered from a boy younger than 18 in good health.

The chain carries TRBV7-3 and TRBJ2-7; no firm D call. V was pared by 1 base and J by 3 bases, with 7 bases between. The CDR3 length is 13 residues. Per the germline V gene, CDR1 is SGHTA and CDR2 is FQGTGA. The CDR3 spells CASSLNRNYEQYF. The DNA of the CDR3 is TGTGCCAGCAGCTTAAACAGAAACTACGAGCAGTACTTC.

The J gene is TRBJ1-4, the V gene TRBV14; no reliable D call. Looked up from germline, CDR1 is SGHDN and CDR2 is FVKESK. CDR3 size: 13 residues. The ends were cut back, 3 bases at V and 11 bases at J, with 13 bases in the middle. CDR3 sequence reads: CASSQVASGKLFF. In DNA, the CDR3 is TGTGCCAGCAGCCAGGTGGCTTCGGGGAAACTGTTTTTT.

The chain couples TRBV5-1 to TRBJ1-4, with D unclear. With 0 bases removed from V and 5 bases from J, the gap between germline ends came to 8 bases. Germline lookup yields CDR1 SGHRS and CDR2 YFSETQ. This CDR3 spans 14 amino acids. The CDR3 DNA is TGCGCCAGCAGCTTGGTTCTCGGGAATGAAAAACTGTTTTTT. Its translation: CASSLVLGNEKLFF.

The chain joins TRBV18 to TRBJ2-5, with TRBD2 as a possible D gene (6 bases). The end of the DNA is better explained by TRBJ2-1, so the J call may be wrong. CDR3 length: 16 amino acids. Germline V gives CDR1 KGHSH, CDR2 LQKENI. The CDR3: CASSPTGSSVYNEQFF. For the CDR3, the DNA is TGTGCCAGCTCACCTACTGGGTCTAGCGTCTACAATGAGCAGTTCTTC.

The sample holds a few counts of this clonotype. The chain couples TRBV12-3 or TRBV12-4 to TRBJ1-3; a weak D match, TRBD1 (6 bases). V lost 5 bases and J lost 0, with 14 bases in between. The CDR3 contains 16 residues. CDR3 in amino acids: CASSTLQGSSGNTIYF. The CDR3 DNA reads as TGTGCCAGCAGTACTCTTCAGGGGAGCTCTGGAAACACCATATATTTT.

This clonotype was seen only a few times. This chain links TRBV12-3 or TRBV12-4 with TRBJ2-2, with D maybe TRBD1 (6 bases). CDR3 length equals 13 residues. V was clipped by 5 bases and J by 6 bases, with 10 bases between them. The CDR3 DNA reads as TGTGCCAGCAGTATCACAGGGTCCGGGGAGCTGTTTTTT. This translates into CASSITGSGELFF.

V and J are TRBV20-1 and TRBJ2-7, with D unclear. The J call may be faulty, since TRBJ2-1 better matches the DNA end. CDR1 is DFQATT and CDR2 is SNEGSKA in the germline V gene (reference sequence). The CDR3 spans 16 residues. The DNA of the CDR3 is TGCAGTGCTAGGGGCGGTGCGGTCCCAATCTACAATGAGCAGTTCTTC. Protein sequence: CSARGGAVPIYNEQFF.

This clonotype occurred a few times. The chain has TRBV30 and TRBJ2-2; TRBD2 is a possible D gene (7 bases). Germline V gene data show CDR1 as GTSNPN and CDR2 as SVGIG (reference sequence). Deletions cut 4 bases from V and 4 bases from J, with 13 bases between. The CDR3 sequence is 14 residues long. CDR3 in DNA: TGTGCCTGGACGGGGGGCTCGGGCACCGGGGAGCTGTTTTTT. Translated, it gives CAWTGGSGTGELFF.